A single sample gave rise to the 14 T cell receptor beta chains below, sequenced in a study of T cell repertoires in cytomegalovirus infection. TCRdb re-derived calls from the reads in MiXCR, one entry per CDR3 protein. The data contain around 170,000 distinct CDR3 sequences, over 15% of them singletons. The specimen was CD8+ T cells from PBMCs. All receptors come from a human donor in good health (CMV status not recorded). Some clones in this sample may be carry-over from other donors' samples.

As regards this clonotype: A junction end diverges from the germline sequence, so it may reflect a read error. The chain couples TRBV5-1 to TRBJ2-1; 14 nucleotides line up with TRBD2. The CDR3 length is 17 residues. In germline, CDR1 is SGHRS, CDR2 YFSETQ. For the CDR3, the DNA is TGCGCCAGCAGCTTGGAGGGACTAGCGGGAGCCTACGATGAGCAGTTCTTC. This translates into CASSLEGLAGAYDEQFF.

This clonotype was found a few times. The gene calls are TRBV7-9 and TRBJ2-7; TRBD2 aligns across 12 bases. Unmatched junction bases numbered 9, after V lost 1 base and J lost 5 bases. The V gene's germline CDR1 is SEHNR and CDR2 FQNEAQ (reference sequence). CDR3 length equals 17 residues. Written as DNA, the CDR3 is TGTGCCAGCAGCTTAGTTAGTAGACTAGCGGGAGACCACGAGCAGTACTTC. Encoded protein: CASSLVSRLAGDHEQYF.

The gene calls are TRBV4-3 and TRBJ2-1; TRBD2 aligns across 11 bases. The ends lost 4 bases at V and 5 bases at J; junction bases unmatched: 10. CDR3 length: 17 amino acids. Germline-derived CDR1 and CDR2 are LGHNA and YSLEER. The chain's CDR3 is CASSPHSGTSGNNEQFF. Written as DNA, the CDR3 is TGCGCCAGCAGCCCCCACTCCGGGACTAGCGGAAACAATGAGCAGTTCTTC.

This clonotype was detected only a few times. The gene calls are TRBV7-9 and TRBJ1-1; tentative D call: TRBD1 (6 bases). The germline V gene has CDR1 SEHNR and CDR2 FQNEAQ (reference sequence). Trimming left V 6 bases short and J 6 bases short, with 11 bases between. This CDR3 comprises 12 residues. The CDR3 sequence is CASSPWTAEAFF. In nucleotides, the CDR3 is TGTGCCAGCAGTCCCTGGACAGCTGAAGCTTTCTTT.

The chain combines TRBV6-8 with TRBJ2-1; tentative D call: TRBD2 (5 bases). Per the germline V gene, CDR1 is MNHGY and CDR2 is SAAAGT. This CDR3 contains 14 residues. Trimming removed 4 bases from V and 8 bases from J, with 15 bases in between. CDR3 region: CASSFGLLVHEQFF. DNA of the CDR3: TGTGCCAGCAGTTTTGGACTGTTGGTTCATGAGCAGTTCTTC.

This clonotype was counted a few times. V gene TRBV7-9 combines with J gene TRBJ2-2; D remains ambiguous. The germline V gene has CDR1 SEHNR and CDR2 FQNEAQ (reference sequence). The germline V and J ends were trimmed by 1 base and 9 bases, with 9 bases remaining between them. The CDR3 is 13 amino acids. CDR3: CASSLVFNRELFF. CDR3 coding DNA: TGTGCCAGCAGCTTAGTCTTCAACAGGGAGCTGTTTTTT. The full variable domain, in which reference TRBV7-9 and TRBJ2-2 provide the parts outside the CDR3, is DTGVSQNPRHKITKRGQNVTFRCDPISEHNRLYWYRQTLGQGPEFLTYFQNEAQLEKSRLLSDRFSAERPKGSFSTLEIQRTEQGDSAMYLCASSLVFNRELFFGEGSRLTVL.

The V and J genes are TRBV6-2 or TRBV6-3 and TRBJ2-1; D is possibly TRBD1 or TRBD2 (6 bases each). The CDR3 totals 15 residues. Trimming stripped 0 bases from V and 8 bases from J, with 14 bases between. The germline gives CDR1 MNHEY, CDR2 SVGEGT. CDR3 nucleotide sequence: TGTGCCAGCAGTTACTCTGGGGGGCTGGGGGATGAGCAGTTCTTC. Protein product: CASSYSGGLGDEQFF.

This chain joins TRBV7-9 and TRBJ2-2; D is ambiguous. Trimming stripped 3 bases from V and 1 base from J, with 9 bases between. The CDR3 extends over 15 amino acids. Germline V gene sequence: CDR1 SEHNR, CDR2 FQNEAQ (reference sequence). CDR3 DNA: TGTGCCAGCAGCTTTTCAGACCAGAACACCGGGGAGCTGTTTTTT. It translates to CASSFSDQNTGELFF.

This clonotype was seen a handful of times. The rearrangement joins TRBV28 to TRBJ2-3; D not resolved. The CDR3 runs 17 residues. Trimming took 4 bases from V and 2 from J, leaving 19 bases between them. Germline V gene lookup returns CDR1 MDHEN and CDR2 SYDVKM. The DNA for the CDR3 is TGTGCCAGCAGTTCATCATCCGACGGGTTCTTCACAGATACGCAGTATTTT. It translates to CASSSSSDGFFTDTQYF.

The rearrangement uses TRBV6-2 or TRBV6-3 and TRBJ2-7; unclear D gene. V gave up 0 bases and J gave up 2 bases, with 5 bases separating them. Germline CDR1 reads MNHEY; CDR2 reads SVGEGT. This CDR3 region has 13 residues. The CDR3 region is CASSYSRAYEQYF. The DNA for the CDR3 is TGTGCCAGCAGTTACTCACGGGCCTACGAGCAGTACTTC.

In this sample, this clonotype turned up a few times. CDR3 loop: CASSFTGGHNEQFF. CDR3 bases: TGTGCCAGCAGTTTCACGGGAGGGCATAATGAGCAGTTCTTC. The chain combines TRBV28 with TRBJ2-1; 8 bases are shared with TRBD2. V lost 3 bases and J lost 7; bases outside the gene matches: 5. Germline V CDR1 and CDR2: MDHEN, SYDVKM. The length of the CDR3 is 14 residues. The full variable domain, completed using reference TRBV28 and TRBJ2-1, is DVKVTQSSRYLVKRTGEKVFLECVQDMDHENMFWYRQDPGLGLRLIYFSYDVKMKEKGDIPEGYSVSREKKERFSLILESASTNQTSMYLCASSFTGGHNEQFFGPGTRLTVL.

This clonotype came up many times. The rearrangement joins TRBV6-2 or TRBV6-3 to TRBJ1-2; 7 bases line up with TRBD1. The CDR3 extends over 16 amino acids. The trim removed 5 bases at V and 6 bases at J, leaving 15 bases unmatched. From germline, CDR1 is MNHEY and CDR2 SVGEGT. The CDR3 coding sequence is TGTGCCAGCAGTCCTCCATCCGCGACAGGGTTTGATGGCTACACCTTC. Its protein is CASSPPSATGFDGYTF.

This clonotype was counted only a few times. This chain uses TRBV28 with TRBJ2-7, with 11 bases lining up with TRBD2. CDR3 length: 19 residues. The trim removed 6 bases at V and 0 bases at J, leaving 16 bases unmatched. Germline CDR1 and CDR2: MDHEN and SYDVKM. For the CDR3, the DNA is TGTGCCAGCAGGCAGATCAGGACTAGCGGGCCAAAGAGCTCCTACGAGCAGTACTTC. This codes for CASRQIRTSGPKSSYEQYF.

This clonotype appeared a few times. The chain combines TRBV6-5 with TRBJ1-1; TRBD1 aligns across 7 bases. J was trimmed by 8 bases and V by 6 bases; bases with no gene match: 12. CDR3 length: 14 residues. In germline, CDR1 is MNHEY, CDR2 SVGAGI. The CDR3 loop reads CASRILRDSLEAFF. Written as DNA, the CDR3 is TGTGCCAGCAGGATCCTCCGGGACAGCCTAGAAGCTTTCTTT.